The 10 T cell receptor beta chains below come from one sample, sequenced in a study of blood T cell repertoires in COVID-19. Measured with immunoSEQ multiplex PCR; TCRdb has only the in-frame clones, and not every one. This sample has about 380,000 clones, with 70% to 90% found just once. The material sequenced was peripheral blood. These receptors were collected from a man between 40 and 49 years old with acute or convalescent COVID-19.

The count of this clone is one. The chain joins TRBV10-3 to TRBJ1-2, with TRBD1 matching 7 bases. This CDR3 region has 15 residues. Germline loops: CDR1 ENHRY, CDR2 SYGVKD. V dropped 2 bases and J dropped 3; count of bases not matched to a gene: 6. The chain's CDR3 is CAISEDGGGDYGYTF. The CDR3 DNA reads as TGTGCCATCAGTGAGGATGGAGGGGGCGACTATGGCTACACCTTC.

This clone was found once. This chain connects TRBV29-1 to TRBJ2-1; TRBD2 is a possible D gene (6 bases). Germline CDR1 SQVTM, CDR2 ANQGSEA. This CDR3 has 11 residues. V dropped 8 bases and J dropped 15 bases, with 20 bases sitting between them. CDR3 in amino acids: CSSHRGGLAFF. In DNA form, the CDR3 reads TGCAGCTCCCACCGTGGAGGGCTTGCGTTCTTC.

This chain uses TRBV27 with TRBJ2-2; possible D gene TRBD1, 6 bases. The V gene's germline CDR1 is MNHEY and CDR2 SMNVEV (reference sequence). Trimming took 6 bases from V and 3 from J, leaving 14 bases between them. The CDR3 totals 15 residues. CDR3 amino acids: CASSATGFYTGELFF. The CDR3 DNA follows: TGTGCCAGCAGCGCCACAGGGTTTTACACCGGGGAGCTGTTTTTT.

DNA of the CDR3: TGTGCCAGTAGTCCCGGACAATCTGGAAACACCATATATTTT. This sequence encodes CASSPGQSGNTIYF. The gene calls are TRBV19 and TRBJ1-3, with D maybe TRBD1 (5 bases). The CDR3 contains 14 residues. V was clipped by 5 bases and J by 1 base, with 9 bases between them. The germline CDR1 and CDR2 sequences are LNHDA and SQIVND (reference sequence).

The V call is TRBV27, the J call TRBJ1-5, with 7 bases aligning to TRBD1. Germline CDR1 and CDR2: MNHEY and SMNVEV (reference sequence). Trimming removed 2 bases from V and 10 bases from J; junction bases left unmatched: 5. The CDR3 covers 13 residues. CDR3 in DNA: TGTGCCAGCAGTTTAAATGACAGGGTTCCCCAGCATTTT. As protein: CASSLNDRVPQHF.

The chain carries TRBV6-2 or TRBV6-3 and TRBJ1-6, with D uncertain. The CDR3 length is 16 residues. Between the trimmed V and J ends, which lost 2 bases and 0 bases, there was a span of 8 bases. Germline V gene lookup returns CDR1 MNHEY and CDR2 SVGEGT. The CDR3 spells CASSYVGSSYNSPLHF. CDR3 DNA sequence: TGTGCCAGCAGTTACGTCGGGAGCTCCTATAATTCACCCCTCCACTTT.

Concerning this clone: One end of the junction does not line up with germline, which may come from a read error. The rearrangement links TRBV7-7 to TRBJ2-3, with no clear D. The CDR3 has 15 amino acids. The germline V gene has CDR1 SSHAT and CDR2 FNYEAQ (reference sequence). Written as DNA, the CDR3 is TGTGCTAGCAGCGTACGGAGCGACCGCACAGATACGCAGTATTTT. This translates into CASSVRSDRTDTQYF.

The count of this clone is one. The chain combines TRBV12-3 or TRBV12-4 with TRBJ1-2; D is perhaps TRBD1 (5 bases). Trimming pared 3 bases from V and 10 bases from J, leaving 15 bases between. The CDR3 loop spans 13 amino acids. This CDR3 reads CASSFSTGADYTF. CDR3 nucleotides: TGTGCCAGCAGTTTTTCGACTGGGGCTGACTACACCTTC.

The J gene is TRBJ1-5, the V gene TRBV6-2 or TRBV6-3, with 8 bases fitting TRBD1. The CDR3 sequence is 14 residues long. The V gene end was trimmed by 5 bases and the J gene end by 7 bases; junction bases not matched to a gene: 7. CDR1 and CDR2 from the germline V gene are MNHEY and SVGEGT. The CDR3 coding sequence is TGTGCCAGCAGTGCGGACAGGGAGGTACAGCCCCAGCATTTT. Protein: CASSADREVQPQHF.

The rearrangement links TRBV3-1 (or the pseudogene TRBV3-2) to TRBJ1-1; D is uncertain. The CDR3 contains 12 residues. The V end lost 5 bases, the J end lost 4 bases, and 8 bases lay between the germline ends. Germline assignment: CDR1 LGHDT and CDR2 YNNKEL (reference sequence). For the CDR3, the DNA is TGTGCCAGCAGCTCCCCAGGCACTGAAGCTTTCTTT. Amino acids: CASSSPGTEAFF.